Reported below is one T cell receptor beta chain. The antigen is undetermined. The sample belongs to a study of T-cell reconstitution after alpha-beta-depleted transplantation in children. Findings and limits, study-wide: Alpha-beta T cells about two months after transplant reportedly derived from several hundred expanded graft clones. T-cell numbers and diversity, one year after transplant, stemmed largely from T cells that were newly produced.

For TCRbeta, the library was prepared with unique molecular identifiers. TCRdb processed the PCR reads anew with MiXCR; each CDR3 protein has one entry. The table has about 440,000 distinct CDR3 sequences, 43% seen once. The CDR3 is 16 residues long. V was pared by 5 bases and J by 8 bases, with 8 bases of the junction left unmatched. Germline values: CDR1 SGHTA, CDR2 FQGTGA. The sequence derives from a girl aged 2 to 9 with aplastic anemia, due to receive a stem cell transplant. This specimen was PBMCs, taken before TCRalphabeta/CD19-depleted stem cell transplant. The chain couples TRBV7-3 to TRBJ2-2, with 13 bases identical to TRBD2. CDR3 bases: TGTGCCAGCAGCACGCGGACTAGCGGGAGAAGGGGGGAGCTGTTTTTT. Residues: CASSTRTSGRRGELFF.